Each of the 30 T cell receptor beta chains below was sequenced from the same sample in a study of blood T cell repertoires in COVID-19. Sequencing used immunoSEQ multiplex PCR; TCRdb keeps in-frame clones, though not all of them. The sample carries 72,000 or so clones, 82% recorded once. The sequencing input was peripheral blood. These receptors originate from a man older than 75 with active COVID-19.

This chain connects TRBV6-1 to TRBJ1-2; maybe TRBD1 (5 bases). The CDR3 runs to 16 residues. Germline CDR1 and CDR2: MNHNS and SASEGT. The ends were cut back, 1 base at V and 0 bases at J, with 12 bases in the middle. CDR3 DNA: TGTGCCAGCAGTGAAGGGAGGGGATTTGCTAACTATGGCTACACCTTC. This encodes CASSEGRGFANYGYTF.

The CDR3 spells CASSQAGQGLSTEAFF. DNA for the CDR3: TGTGCCAGCAGCCAAGCTGGGCAGGGTCTATCAACTGAAGCTTTCTTT. The chain couples TRBV3-1 (or the pseudogene TRBV3-2) to TRBJ1-1, with TRBD1 as a possible D gene (5 bases). Trimming cost V 1 base and J 5 bases, with 17 bases left between them. This CDR3 is built from 16 residues. Germline values: CDR1 LGHDT, CDR2 YNNKEL (reference sequence).

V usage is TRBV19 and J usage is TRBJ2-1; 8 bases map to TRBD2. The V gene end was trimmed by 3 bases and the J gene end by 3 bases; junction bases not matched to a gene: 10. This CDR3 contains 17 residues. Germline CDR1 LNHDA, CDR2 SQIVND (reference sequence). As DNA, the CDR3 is TGTGCCAGTAGTATTTTAATCGGCGGGGGGCACTACAATGAGCAGTTCTTC. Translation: CASSILIGGGHYNEQFF.

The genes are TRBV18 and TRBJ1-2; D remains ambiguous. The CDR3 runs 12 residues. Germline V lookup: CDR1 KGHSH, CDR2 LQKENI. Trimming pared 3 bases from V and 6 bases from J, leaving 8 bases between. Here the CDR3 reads CASSPGQHGYTF. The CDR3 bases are TGTGCCAGCTCACCGGGCCAGCATGGCTACACCTTC.

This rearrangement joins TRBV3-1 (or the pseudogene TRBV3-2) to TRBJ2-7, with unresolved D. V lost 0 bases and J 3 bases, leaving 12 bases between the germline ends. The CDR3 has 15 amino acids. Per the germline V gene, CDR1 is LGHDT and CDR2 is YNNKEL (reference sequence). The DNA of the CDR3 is TGTGCCAGCAGCCAAGATCCGGCAGCAGGCTACGAGCAGTACTTC. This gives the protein CASSQDPAAGYEQYF.

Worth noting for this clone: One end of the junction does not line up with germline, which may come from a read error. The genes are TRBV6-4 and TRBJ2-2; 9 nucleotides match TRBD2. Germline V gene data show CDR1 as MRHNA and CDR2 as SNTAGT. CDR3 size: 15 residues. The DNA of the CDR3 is TGTGCCAGCAGTGCTTTAATAGCGGGGGAATGGGGAGCTGTTTTT. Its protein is CASSALIAGEWGAVF.

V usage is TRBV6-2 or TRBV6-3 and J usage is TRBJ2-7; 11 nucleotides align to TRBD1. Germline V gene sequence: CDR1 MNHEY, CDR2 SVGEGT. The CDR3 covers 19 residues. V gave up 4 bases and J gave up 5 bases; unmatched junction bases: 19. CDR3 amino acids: CASSSILWDRGLDPDEQYF. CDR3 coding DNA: TGTGCCAGCAGTTCCATCCTCTGGGACAGGGGGTTAGATCCCGACGAGCAGTACTTC.

As DNA, the CDR3 is TGTGCCAGCAGTTACAATTGGCGGGCGGTAAATGAGCAGTTCTTC. It yields the protein CASSYNWRAVNEQFF. This chain uses TRBV6-2 or TRBV6-3 with TRBJ2-1, with D tentatively TRBD2 (5 bases). The CDR3 runs to 15 residues. The germline gives CDR1 MNHEY, CDR2 SVGEGT. The V end lost 2 bases, the J end lost 7 bases, and 15 bases lay between the germline ends.

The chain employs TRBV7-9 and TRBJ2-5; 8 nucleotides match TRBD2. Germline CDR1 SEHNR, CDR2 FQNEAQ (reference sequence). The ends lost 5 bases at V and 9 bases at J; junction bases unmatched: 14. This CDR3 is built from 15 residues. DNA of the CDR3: TGTGCCAGCAGCCCTGACCGGGGGGGGGTTAGGCCCCAGTACTTC. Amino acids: CASSPDRGGVRPQYF.

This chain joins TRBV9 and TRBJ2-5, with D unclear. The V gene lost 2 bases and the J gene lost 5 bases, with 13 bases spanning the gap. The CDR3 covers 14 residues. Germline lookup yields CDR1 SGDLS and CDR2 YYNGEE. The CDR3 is CASSVQSTGETQYF. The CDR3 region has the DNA TGTGCCAGCAGCGTGCAGAGCACCGGGGAGACCCAGTACTTC. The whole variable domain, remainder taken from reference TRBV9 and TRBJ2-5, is DSGVTQTPKHLITATGQRVTLRCSPRSGDLSVYWYQQSLDQGLQFLIQYYNGEERAKGNILERFSAQQFPDLHSELNLSSLELGDSALYFCASSVQSTGETQYFGPGTRLLVL.

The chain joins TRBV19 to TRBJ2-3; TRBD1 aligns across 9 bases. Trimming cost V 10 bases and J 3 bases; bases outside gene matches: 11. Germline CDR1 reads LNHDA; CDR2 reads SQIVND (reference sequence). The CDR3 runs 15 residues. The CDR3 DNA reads TGTGCCACCGAACCTGGGACAGGGCGGACAGATACGCAGTATTTT. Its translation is CATEPGTGRTDTQYF.

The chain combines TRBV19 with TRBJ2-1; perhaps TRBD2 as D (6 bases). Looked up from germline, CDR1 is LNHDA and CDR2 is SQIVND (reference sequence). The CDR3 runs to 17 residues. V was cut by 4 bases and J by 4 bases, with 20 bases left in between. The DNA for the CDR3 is TGTGCCAGTAGTAAGGGGCCAGCTCTGCGGGGTTACAATGAGCAGTTCTTC. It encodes CASSKGPALRGYNEQFF.

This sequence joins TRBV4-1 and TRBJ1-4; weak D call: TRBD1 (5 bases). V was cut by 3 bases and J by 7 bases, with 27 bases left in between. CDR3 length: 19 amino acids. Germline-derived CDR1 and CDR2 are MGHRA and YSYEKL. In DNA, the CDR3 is TGCGCCAGCAGCCACCTCGCGGGAAGGGGACGGGGGTTTTTTGAAAAACTGTTTTTT. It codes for CASSHLAGRGRGFFEKLFF.

CDR3 amino acids: CASTQTGSYEQYF. CDR3 DNA: TGTGCCAGCACCCAAACAGGGTCCTACGAGCAGTACTTC. This rearrangement joins TRBV12-3 or TRBV12-4 to TRBJ2-7; D might be TRBD1 (6 bases). With 7 bases removed from V and 1 base from J, the gap between germline ends came to 11 bases. The CDR3 spans 13 residues.

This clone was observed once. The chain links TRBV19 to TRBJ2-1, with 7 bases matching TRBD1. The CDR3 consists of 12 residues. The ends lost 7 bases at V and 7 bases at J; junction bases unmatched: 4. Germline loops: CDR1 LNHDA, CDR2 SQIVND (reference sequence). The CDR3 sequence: CASMTGWNEQFF. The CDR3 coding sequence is TGTGCCAGTATGACAGGGTGGAATGAGCAGTTCTTC. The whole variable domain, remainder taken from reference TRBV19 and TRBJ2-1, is DGGITQSPKYLFRKEGQNVTLSCEQNLNHDAMYWYRQDPGQGLRLIYYSQIVNDFQKGDIAEGYSVSREKKESFPLTVTSAQKNPTAFYLCASMTGWNEQFFGPGTRLTVL.

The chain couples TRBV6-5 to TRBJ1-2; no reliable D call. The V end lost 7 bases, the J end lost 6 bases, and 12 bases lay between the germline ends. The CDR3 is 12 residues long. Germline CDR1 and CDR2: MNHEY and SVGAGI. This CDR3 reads CASKRREDGYTF. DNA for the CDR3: TGTGCCAGCAAACGACGCGAGGATGGCTACACCTTC.

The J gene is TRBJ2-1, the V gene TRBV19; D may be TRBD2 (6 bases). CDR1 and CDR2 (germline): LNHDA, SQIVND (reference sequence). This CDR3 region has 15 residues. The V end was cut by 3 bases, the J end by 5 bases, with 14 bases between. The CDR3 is CASSIRRRTNNEQFF. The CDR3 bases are TGTGCCAGTAGTATCCGCCGGAGGACTAACAATGAGCAGTTCTTC. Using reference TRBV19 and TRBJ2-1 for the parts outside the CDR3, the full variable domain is DGGITQSPKYLFRKEGQNVTLSCEQNLNHDAMYWYRQDPGQGLRLIYYSQIVNDFQKGDIAEGYSVSREKKESFPLTVTSAQKNPTAFYLCASSIRRRTNNEQFFGPGTRLTVL.

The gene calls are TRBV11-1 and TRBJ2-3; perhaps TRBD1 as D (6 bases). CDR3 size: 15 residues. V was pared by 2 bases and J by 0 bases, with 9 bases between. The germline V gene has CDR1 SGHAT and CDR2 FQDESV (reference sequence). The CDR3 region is CASSLQGRSTDTQYF. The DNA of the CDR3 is TGTGCCAGCAGCTTACAGGGGAGAAGCACAGATACGCAGTATTTT.

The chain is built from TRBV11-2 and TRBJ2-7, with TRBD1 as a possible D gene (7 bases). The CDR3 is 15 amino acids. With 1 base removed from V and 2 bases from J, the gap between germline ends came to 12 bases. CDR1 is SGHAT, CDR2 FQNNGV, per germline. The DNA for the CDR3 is TGTGCCAGCAGCTTAGGGGGGGACAGCACCTACGAGCAGTACTTC. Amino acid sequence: CASSLGGDSTYEQYF.

The CDR3 DNA is TGTGCCAGCACCCCAGGTGGGGGCCGGATGGATACGCAGTATTTT. It translates to CASTPGGGRMDTQYF. The chain couples TRBV2 to TRBJ2-3; possibly TRBD1 for D (6 bases). This CDR3 has 15 amino acids. Germline CDR1 and CDR2: SNHLY and FYNNEI. V dropped 7 bases and J dropped 6 bases, with 20 bases sitting between them.

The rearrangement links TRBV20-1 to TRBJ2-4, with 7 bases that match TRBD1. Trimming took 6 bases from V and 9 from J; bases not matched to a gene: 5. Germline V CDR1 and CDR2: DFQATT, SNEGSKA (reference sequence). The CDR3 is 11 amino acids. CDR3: CSAWDSPIQYF. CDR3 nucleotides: TGCAGTGCCTGGGACAGCCCCATTCAGTACTTC.

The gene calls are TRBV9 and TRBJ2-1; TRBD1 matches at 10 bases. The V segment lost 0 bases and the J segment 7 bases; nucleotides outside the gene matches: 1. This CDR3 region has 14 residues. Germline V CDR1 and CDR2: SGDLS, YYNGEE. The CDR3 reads CASSVGTGGNEQFF. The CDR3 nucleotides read TGTGCCAGCAGCGTAGGGACAGGGGGAAATGAGCAGTTCTTC.

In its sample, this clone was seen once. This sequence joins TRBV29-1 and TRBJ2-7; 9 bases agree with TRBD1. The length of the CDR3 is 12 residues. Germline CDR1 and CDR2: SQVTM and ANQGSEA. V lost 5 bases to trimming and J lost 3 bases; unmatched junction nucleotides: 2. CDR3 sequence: CSVQTGGYEQYF. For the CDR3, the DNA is TGCAGCGTTCAGACAGGGGGCTACGAGCAGTACTTC.

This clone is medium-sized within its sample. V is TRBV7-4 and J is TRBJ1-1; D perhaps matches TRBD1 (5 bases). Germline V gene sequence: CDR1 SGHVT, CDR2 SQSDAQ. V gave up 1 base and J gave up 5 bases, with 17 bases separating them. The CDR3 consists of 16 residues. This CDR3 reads CASSLVREGPRTEAFF. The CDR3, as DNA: TGTGCCAGCAGCTTAGTCAGGGAGGGGCCGAGGACTGAAGCTTTCTTT.

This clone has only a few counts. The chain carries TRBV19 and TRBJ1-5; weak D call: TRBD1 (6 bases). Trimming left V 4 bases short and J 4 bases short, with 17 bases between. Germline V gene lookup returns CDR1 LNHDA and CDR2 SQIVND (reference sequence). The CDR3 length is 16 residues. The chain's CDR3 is CASSTIGTSNNQPQHF. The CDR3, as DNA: TGTGCCAGTAGTACCATAGGGACAAGTAATAATCAGCCCCAGCATTTT.

CDR3 nucleotide sequence: TGTGCCAGCAGTGTCGGGACAGTTGGCTACGAGCAGTACTTC. It codes for CASSVGTVGYEQYF. The genes are TRBV27 and TRBJ2-7, with TRBD1 identical over 7 bases. The germline gives CDR1 MNHEY, CDR2 SMNVEV (reference sequence). V shed 5 bases, J shed 3 bases, and the junction held 7 bases outside the gene matches. The CDR3 length is 14 residues.

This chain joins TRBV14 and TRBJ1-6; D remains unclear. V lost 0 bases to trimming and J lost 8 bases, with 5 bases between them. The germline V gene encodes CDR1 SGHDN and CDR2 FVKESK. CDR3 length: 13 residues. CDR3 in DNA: TGTGCCAGCAGCCAAGAGGGCTATTCACCCCTCCACTTT. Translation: CASSQEGYSPLHF.

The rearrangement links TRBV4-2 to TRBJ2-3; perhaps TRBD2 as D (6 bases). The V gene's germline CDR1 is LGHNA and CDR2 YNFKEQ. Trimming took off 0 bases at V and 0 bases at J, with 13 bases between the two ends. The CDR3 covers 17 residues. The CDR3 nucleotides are TGTGCCAGCAGCCAAGATTTGGGCGGGGCTAGCACAGATACGCAGTATTTT. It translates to CASSQDLGGASTDTQYF.

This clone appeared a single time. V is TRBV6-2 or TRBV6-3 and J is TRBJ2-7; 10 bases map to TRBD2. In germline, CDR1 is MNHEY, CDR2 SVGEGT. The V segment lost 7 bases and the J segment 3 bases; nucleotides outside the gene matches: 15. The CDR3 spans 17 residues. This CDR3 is CASTPSGSWGSFYEQYF. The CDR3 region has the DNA TGTGCCAGCACCCCTAGCGGGAGTTGGGGGTCTTTCTACGAGCAGTACTTC.

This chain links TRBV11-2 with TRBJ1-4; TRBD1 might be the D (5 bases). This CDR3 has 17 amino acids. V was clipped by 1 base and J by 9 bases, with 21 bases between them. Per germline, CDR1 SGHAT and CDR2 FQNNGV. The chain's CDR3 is CASSLVQGGTIRQKLFF. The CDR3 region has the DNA TGTGCCAGCAGCTTAGTTCAAGGAGGGACGATCAGACAAAAACTGTTTTTT.